Below, 15 T cell receptor beta chains from the same sample are listed, as sequenced in a study of T-cell memory formation after mild COVID-19. One entry per CDR3 protein, called by TCRdb with MiXCR from the 5' RACE reads. The table lists 470,000 or so distinct CDR3 sequences, around 20% of them singletons. Material: PBMCs or a T cell subset sorted from them (not recorded which). These receptors all come from an adult woman who had mild COVID-19 (a few samples of this study predate the infection). Cell type and time point are not known.

This clonotype has more than one count but fewer than ten. J is TRBJ2-2 and V is TRBV5-1, with 7 bases that match TRBD1. Germline lookup yields CDR1 SGHRS and CDR2 YFSETQ. The CDR3 is made up of 15 amino acids. Unmatched junction bases numbered 4, after V lost 2 bases and J lost 3 bases. The CDR3 bases are TGCGCCAGCAGCTTCGGGACAGCATACACCGGGGAGCTGTTTTTT. Protein sequence: CASSFGTAYTGELFF.

The V call is TRBV20-1, the J call TRBJ2-7; the D is unclear. Germline CDR1 DFQATT, CDR2 SNEGSKA (reference sequence). The CDR3 is 14 residues long. V lost 5 bases and J lost 2, with 16 bases in between. The CDR3 DNA reads TGCAGTGCTCAAACCGCGTATTCGGCCTACGAGCAGTACTTC. Amino acids: CSAQTAYSAYEQYF.

In its sample, this clonotype was seen a few times. The chain's CDR3 is CASSQGTSGYNEQFF. In DNA, the CDR3 is TGCGCCAGCAGCCAAGGGACTAGCGGTTACAATGAGCAGTTCTTC. The chain couples TRBV4-3 to TRBJ2-1; 10 bases align to TRBD2. The trim removed 1 base at V and 4 bases at J, leaving 1 base unmatched. CDR1 is LGHNA, CDR2 YSLEER, per germline. The CDR3 extends over 15 amino acids.

The chain combines TRBV7-9 with TRBJ1-4; D is unclear. The CDR3 consists of 15 residues. The germline V gene has CDR1 SEHNR and CDR2 FQNEAQ (reference sequence). The V end was cut by 1 base, the J end by 3 bases, with 9 bases between. The CDR3 DNA follows: TGTGCCAGCAGCTTAGGTGGACCGGCTAATGAAAAACTGTTTTTT. It is translated as CASSLGGPANEKLFF. The full variable domain, with the rest looked up from reference TRBV7-9 and TRBJ1-4, is DTGVSQNPRHKITKRGQNVTFRCDPISEHNRLYWYRQTLGQGPEFLTYFQNEAQLEKSRLLSDRFSAERPKGSFSTLEIQRTEQGDSAMYLCASSLGGPANEKLFFGSGTQLSVL.

There are many counts of this clonotype. The J gene is TRBJ1-1, the V gene TRBV18, with no clear D. Deletions cut 2 bases from V and 0 bases from J, with 4 bases between. Per germline, CDR1 KGHSH and CDR2 LQKENI. The CDR3 loop spans 13 amino acids. The CDR3: CASSPTLNTEAFF. CDR3 nucleotide sequence: TGTGCCAGCTCACCAACGTTGAACACTGAAGCTTTCTTT. Full variable domain (missing parts from reference TRBV18 and TRBJ1-1): NAGVMQNPRHLVRRRGQEARLRCSPMKGHSHVYWYRQLPEEGLKFMVYLQKENIIDESGMPKERFSAEFPKEGPSILRIQQVVRGDSAAYFCASSPTLNTEAFFGQGTRLTVV.

This clonotype was detected only a few times. This chain links TRBV10-3 with TRBJ1-2; D is ambiguous. CDR1 and CDR2 from the germline V gene are ENHRY and SYGVKD. The CDR3 totals 13 residues. The ends were cut back, 4 bases at V and 5 bases at J, with 11 bases in the middle. The CDR3 bases are TGTGCCATCAGTGTTGACGGAGATTATGGCTACACCTTC. It yields the protein CAISVDGDYGYTF.

This clonotype was found a few times. V usage is TRBV5-5 and J usage is TRBJ2-7; TRBD1 matches 8 bases. This CDR3 has 16 residues. With V trimmed by 4 bases and J by 3 bases, 12 bases remained unmatched. Germline V gives CDR1 SGHKS, CDR2 YYEKEE (reference sequence). The CDR3 bases are TGTGCCAGCAGCCCATCGACCGGGACAGGACACTACGAGCAGTACTTC. Translating it yields CASSPSTGTGHYEQYF.

This clonotype occurred a few times. The chain carries TRBV20-1 and TRBJ1-1; D unresolved. Trimming left V 0 bases short and J 4 bases short, with 3 bases between. The length of the CDR3 is 11 residues. From germline, CDR1 is DFQATT and CDR2 SNEGSKA (reference sequence). The CDR3 loop reads CSARDPTEAFF. CDR3 coding DNA: TGCAGTGCTAGAGATCCCACTGAAGCTTTCTTT.

This chain joins TRBV7-6 and TRBJ2-3, with TRBD1 as a possible D gene (6 bases). The germline V and J ends were trimmed by 1 base and 6 bases, with 11 bases remaining between them. The CDR3 has 14 amino acids. Germline V gene data show CDR1 as SGHVS and CDR2 as FNYEAQ. CDR3 amino acids: CASSLDSRGDTQYF. The CDR3 region has the DNA TGTGCCAGCAGCTTAGATTCAAGGGGGGATACGCAGTATTTT.

The chain joins TRBV7-9 to TRBJ2-7; D call uncertain. The CDR3 is 14 residues long. With 0 bases removed from V and 6 bases from J, the gap between germline ends came to 12 bases. Germline loops: CDR1 SEHNR, CDR2 FQNEAQ (reference sequence). As DNA, the CDR3 is TGTGCCAGCAGCTTAGCAGAGGACCTCCCCGAGCAGTACTTC. Amino acid sequence: CASSLAEDLPEQYF. Full variable domain (missing parts from reference TRBV7-9 and TRBJ2-7): DTGVSQNPRHKITKRGQNVTFRCDPISEHNRLYWYRQTLGQGPEFLTYFQNEAQLEKSRLLSDRFSAERPKGSFSTLEIQRTEQGDSAMYLCASSLAEDLPEQYFGPGTRLTVT.

V gene TRBV28 combines with J gene TRBJ1-4; D unresolved. Trimming removed 11 bases from V and 4 bases from J, with 5 bases in between. Germline V gene data show CDR1 as MDHEN and CDR2 as SYDVKM. The CDR3 is 10 residues long. CDR3 sequence reads: CASFNEKLFF. The CDR3 DNA sequence: TGTGCCTCCTTTAATGAAAAACTGTTTTTT.

This chain uses TRBV11-2 with TRBJ2-1; possible D gene TRBD2, 6 bases. V was clipped by 6 bases and J by 13 bases, with 19 bases between them. The CDR3 sequence is 13 residues long. CDR1 and CDR2 from the germline V gene are SGHAT and FQNNGV. The CDR3 here is CASRSLALLTQFF. Here the CDR3 DNA reads TGTGCCAGCAGGTCTCTAGCGCTTCTTACCCAGTTCTTC.

This chain links TRBV7-3 with TRBJ1-1; D is possibly TRBD1 (5 bases). This CDR3 contains 14 residues. With 1 base removed from V and 1 base from J, the gap between germline ends came to 7 bases. Germline values: CDR1 SGHTA, CDR2 FQGTGA. The CDR3 sequence is CASSLIGGNTEAFF. CDR3 nucleotides: TGTGCCAGCAGCTTAATTGGGGGGAACACTGAAGCTTTCTTT.

This clonotype has a handful of counts. The chain couples TRBV5-1 to TRBJ2-1; 9 positions agree with TRBD2. This CDR3 spans 16 amino acids. V trimming: 4 bases; J trimming: 3 bases; junction bases outside the gene matches: 8. CDR1 and CDR2 (germline): SGHRS, YFSETQ. Here the CDR3 reads CASSVAGEGGYNEQFF. The CDR3, as DNA: TGCGCCAGCAGCGTAGCGGGAGAGGGGGGCTACAATGAGCAGTTCTTC.

This chain links TRBV20-1 with TRBJ2-2; D is unresolved. Germline V CDR1 and CDR2: DFQATT, SNEGSKA (reference sequence). V was clipped by 7 bases and J by 0 bases, with 9 bases between them. The CDR3 is 13 amino acids. This chain's CDR3 is CSVVRPNTGELFF. CDR3 sequence (DNA): TGCAGTGTGGTCAGGCCGAACACCGGGGAGCTGTTTTTT.